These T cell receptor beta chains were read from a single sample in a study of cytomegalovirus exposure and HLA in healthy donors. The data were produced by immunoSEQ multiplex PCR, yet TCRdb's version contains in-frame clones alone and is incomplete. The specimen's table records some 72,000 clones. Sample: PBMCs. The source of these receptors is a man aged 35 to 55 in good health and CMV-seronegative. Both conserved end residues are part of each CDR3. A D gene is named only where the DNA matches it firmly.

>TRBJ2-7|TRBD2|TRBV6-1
CASSHTSGTPEQYF
TGTGCCAGCAGCCACACTAGCGGAACCCCCGAGCAGTACTTC
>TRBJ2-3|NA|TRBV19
CASSIVSTGGTDTQYF
TGTGCCAGTAGTATAGTCTCGACTGGAGGCACAGATACGCAGTATTTT
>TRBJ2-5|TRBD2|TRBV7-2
CASSRGGEETQYF
TGTGCCAGCAGCCGCGGGGGAGAAGAGACCCAGTACTTC
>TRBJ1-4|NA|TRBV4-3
CASSQLGGFAEKLFF
TGCGCCAGCAGCCAACTGGGGGGGTTCGCGGAAAAACTGTTTTTT
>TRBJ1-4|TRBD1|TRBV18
CASSAGTGAEKLFF
TGTGCCAGCTCCGCCGGGACAGGGGCTGAAAAACTGTTTTTT
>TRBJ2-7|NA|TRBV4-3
CASSQQYGNYEQYF
TGCGCCAGCAGCCAACAATACGGGAACTACGAGCAGTACTTC
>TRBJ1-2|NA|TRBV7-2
CASKQGVDYGYTF
TGTGCCAGTAAGCAGGGTGTTGACTATGGCTACACCTTC
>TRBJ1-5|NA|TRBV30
CAWSPWRGTASNQPQHF
TGTGCCTGGAGCCCATGGCGCGGGACCGCAAGCAATCAGCCCCAGCATTTT
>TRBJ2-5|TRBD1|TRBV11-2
CASSPGGTGSMETQYF
TGTGCCAGCAGCCCGGGCGGGACAGGCTCCATGGAGACCCAGTACTTC
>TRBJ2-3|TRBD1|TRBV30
CAWSVEGQSSTDTQYF
TGTGCCTGGAGTGTAGAGGGACAGTCTAGCACAGATACGCAGTATTTT
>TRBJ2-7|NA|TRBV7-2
CASSSSGGYEQYF
TGTGCCAGCAGCTCCAGTGGGGGGTACGAGCAGTACTTC
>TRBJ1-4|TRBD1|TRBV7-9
CASSLVGQGFGEKLFF
TGTGCCAGCAGCTTAGTGGGACAGGGTTTCGGTGAAAAACTGTTTTTT
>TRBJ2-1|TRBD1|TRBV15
CATCDRAGAYNEQFF
TGTGCCACCTGTGACAGGGCCGGGGCCTACAATGAGCAGTTCTTC
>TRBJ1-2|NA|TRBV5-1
CASSPPGGNYGYTF
TGCGCCAGCAGCCCCCCCGGCGGCAACTATGGCTACACCTTC
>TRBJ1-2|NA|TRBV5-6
CASSLNTGSYGYTF
TGTGCCAGCAGCTTGAATACAGGGTCCTATGGCTACACCTTC
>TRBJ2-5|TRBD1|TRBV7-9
CASSLAQDRPGGETQYF
TGTGCCAGCAGCTTGGCTCAGGACAGGCCGGGTGGAGAGACCCAGTACTTC
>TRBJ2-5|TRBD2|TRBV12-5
CASGLSPSGQETQYF
TGTGCTAGTGGTCTATCACCTAGCGGCCAAGAGACCCAGTACTTC
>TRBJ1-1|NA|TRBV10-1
CATYRDRPSAFF
TGCGCCACATATAGAGACCGCCCTAGCGCTTTCTTT
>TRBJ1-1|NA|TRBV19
CASSIRENTEAFF
TGTGCCAGTAGTATCCGGGAGAACACTGAAGCTTTCTTT
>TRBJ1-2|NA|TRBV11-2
CASSSLGVNYGYTF
TGTGCCAGCAGCTCCTTAGGAGTAAACTATGGCTACACCTTC
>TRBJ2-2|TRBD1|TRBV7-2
CASSLVTGAYTGELFF
TGTGCCAGCAGCTTAGTGACAGGGGCTTACACCGGGGAGCTGTTTTTT
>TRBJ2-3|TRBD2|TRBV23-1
CASSPGSSGSEDTQYF
TGCGCCAGCAGTCCGGGATCTAGCGGGAGTGAAGATACGCAGTATTTT
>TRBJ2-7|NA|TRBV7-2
CASSLRVARDYEQYF
TGTGCCAGCAGCTTAAGGGTAGCGAGAGACTACGAGCAGTACTTC
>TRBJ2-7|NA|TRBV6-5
CASSNQGQQYF
TGTGCCAGCAGTAATCAGGGGCAGCAGTACTTC
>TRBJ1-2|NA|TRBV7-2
CASIIRGGSNGYTF
TGTGCCAGCATCATACGGGGGGGGTCCAACGGCTACACCTTC
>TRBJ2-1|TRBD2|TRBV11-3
CASSSGLAGGNEQFF
TGTGCCAGCAGCTCCGGACTAGCGGGTGGGAATGAGCAGTTCTTC
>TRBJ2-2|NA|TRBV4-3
CASSQERQATGELFF
TGCGCCAGCAGCCAAGAAAGACAAGCCACCGGGGAGCTGTTTTTT
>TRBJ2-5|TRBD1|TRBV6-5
CASSYSKPGGRETQYF
TGTGCCAGCAGTTACTCGAAACCAGGGGGCCGGGAGACCCAGTACTTC
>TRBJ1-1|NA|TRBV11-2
CASSFRGMRTEAFF
TGTGCCAGCAGCTTTAGGGGTATGCGGACTGAAGCTTTCTTT
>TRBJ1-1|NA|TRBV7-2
CASSAQGGSPEAFF
TGTGCCAGCAGCGCCCAGGGCGGTAGTCCTGAAGCTTTCTTT
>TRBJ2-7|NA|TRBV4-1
CASSYVGKGVYEQYF
TGCGCCAGCAGCTATGTGGGCAAGGGGGTATACGAGCAGTACTTC
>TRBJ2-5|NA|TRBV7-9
CASSLSGYGETQYF
TGTGCCAGCAGCTTATCAGGGTACGGAGAGACCCAGTACTTC
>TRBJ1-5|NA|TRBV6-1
CASTGGGVFQPQHF
TGTGCCAGCACTGGAGGGGGGGTCTTTCAGCCCCAGCATTTT
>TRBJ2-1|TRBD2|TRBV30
CAWSVLAGGRLDEQFF
TGTGCCTGGAGTGTACTAGCGGGGGGGCGATTGGATGAGCAGTTCTTC
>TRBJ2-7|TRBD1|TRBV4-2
CASSPGQGSGSYEQYF
TGTGCCAGCAGCCCGGGACAGGGAAGCGGCTCCTACGAGCAGTACTTC
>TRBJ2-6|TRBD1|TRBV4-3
CASSRQGGRNRGANVLTF
TGCGCCAGCAGTCGACAGGGGGGCAGGAACCGGGGGGCCAACGTCCTGACTTTC
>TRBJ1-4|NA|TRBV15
CATNQDGGANEKLFF
TGTGCCACAAACCAGGACGGGGGGGCTAATGAAAAACTGTTTTTT
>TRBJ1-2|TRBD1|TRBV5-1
CASSPGTGHGYTF
TGCGCCAGCAGCCCGGGGACAGGACATGGCTACACCTTC
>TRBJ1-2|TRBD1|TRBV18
CASSPTGTGGADYGYTF
TGTGCCAGCTCACCAACCGGGACAGGGGGCGCCGACTATGGCTACACCTTC
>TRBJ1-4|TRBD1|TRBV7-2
CASSLGDRGYRLFF
TGTGCCAGCAGCTTAGGGGACAGGGGTTATAGACTGTTTTTT